The rows below give T cell receptor beta chains drawn from one sample of a study of control samples from healthy donors and cancer patients. The protocol was immunoSEQ multiplex PCR, while the TCRdb copy is restricted to in-frame clones and leaves out a portion. Of tens of thousands of clones listed, 80% to 95% are singletons. Sequenced: blood. The origin of the receptors is a woman aged 50 to 65 in good health. Both conserved end residues are part of each CDR3.

>TRBJ1-3|TRBV3-1/TRBV3-2|14
CASSLTGSGNTIYF
>TRBJ1-1|TRBV3-1/TRBV3-2|14
CASSPIGRHTEAFF
>TRBJ1-4|TRBV10-1|16
CASRSRTAFFNEKLFF
>TRBJ2-7|TRBV6-5|12
CASRRQSYEQYF
>TRBJ2-5|TRBV12-5|13
CASGGRGGETQYF
>TRBJ1-2|TRBV7-5|15
CVRSLRGNRNYGYTF
>TRBJ1-2|TRBV5-8|17
CASSLELTGLTNYGYTF
>TRBJ1-1|TRBV6-6|14
CASSYGRGGTEAFF
>TRBJ2-2|TRBV5-1|12
CASSLAAGELFF
>TRBJ1-1|TRBV2|13
CASSEVIGRATFF
>TRBJ1-5|TRBV5-3|13
CARSLRLDQPQHF
>TRBJ1-1|TRBV28|14
CASSLPGRNTEAFF
>TRBJ1-1|TRBV4-1|12
CASSQEPFRAFF
>TRBJ1-6|TRBV7-3|15
CASSLFSRNNSPLHF
>TRBJ1-2|TRBV4-2|14
CASSQTGLGYGYTF
>TRBJ2-3|TRBV5-1|19
CASSPSLRGPSTARDTQYF
>TRBJ1-6|TRBV6-2/TRBV6-3|13
CASSSRHNSPLHF
>TRBJ1-2|TRBV7-2|14
CASSSRIGGLDYTF
>TRBJ1-4|TRBV4-3|14
CASSSDSINEKLFF
>TRBJ1-2|TRBV5-1|15
CASSLDGSPTGGYTF
>TRBJ2-3|TRBV5-5|17
CASSLEGLAGSTDTQYF
>TRBJ1-5|TRBV19|14
CAGGLPGDFQPQHF
>TRBJ2-5|TRBV5-5|16
CASSLRGQGAEETQYF
>TRBJ2-7|TRBV9|17
CASSVGLAGPGSYEQYF
>TRBJ1-1|TRBV7-9|13
CASASDGGTEAFF
>TRBJ2-2|TRBV4-3|16
CASSQFTGTNTGELFF
>TRBJ1-5|TRBV21-1|18
CASSKRLRARQGNQPQHF
>TRBJ1-4|TRBV19|11
CASSGQNKLFF
>TRBJ2-7|TRBV2|13
CASQGVGDYEQYF
>TRBJ1-4|TRBV7-9|15
CASSFSGITNEKLFF
>TRBJ1-2|TRBV6-5|13
CASSYSQGSGYTF
>TRBJ1-1|TRBV10-3|14
CATGYDAENTEAFF
>TRBJ2-1|TRBV2|14
CATARLEVENEQFF
>TRBJ2-5|TRBV30|16
CAWSVQSGGRGETQYF
>TRBJ2-5|TRBV7-2|14
CASSTTRSQETQYF
>TRBJ1-1|TRBV24-1|12
CATSGVNTEAFF
>TRBJ2-2|TRBV5-6|17
CASSLKLAGGPTGELFF
>TRBJ1-5|TRBV30|14
CAWSGRGGNQPQHF
>TRBJ1-3|TRBV12-5|18
CASGFRIGQGFSGNTIYF
>TRBJ2-2|TRBV4-1|14
CASSQMGGTGELFF
>TRBJ2-5|TRBV7-2|13
CASSLGNGETQYF
>TRBJ1-1|TRBV5-1|12
CASSFSETEAFF
>TRBJ2-2|TRBV27|15
CASKGGGATTGELFF
>TRBJ1-2|TRBV5-6|15
CASSLVGQLIEPLAF
>TRBJ2-3|TRBV3-1/TRBV3-2|14
CASSQDWRADTQYF
>TRBJ1-5|TRBV6-5|14
CASSTTRGWQPQHF
>TRBJ2-7|TRBV2|13
CASSAQLEGEQYF
>TRBJ1-3|TRBV5-6|15
CASSLISGGGNTIYF
>TRBJ2-1|TRBV3-1/TRBV3-2|16
CASSQDPGTGDNEQFF
>TRBJ2-1|TRBV29-1|15
CSAIGDRRVYNEQFF
>TRBJ1-5|TRBV19|15
CASSSRGQLYQPQHF
>TRBJ1-6|TRBV11-2|14
CASSLLRDNSPLHF
>TRBJ2-7|TRBV6-2/TRBV6-3|14
CASSYRPGSYEQYF
>TRBJ1-1|TRBV28|15
CASTLYRRGITEAFF
>TRBJ1-1|TRBV7-8|14
CASSLGGFGTEAFF